This TCR beta chain stems from a study of T-cell memory formation after mild COVID-19 (TCRdb year 2021). Regarding the complete study: TCR sequence clusters from the two donors were largely donor specific. Longitudinal TCRalpha and TCRbeta repertoire sequencing tracked T-cell clones expanding and contracting after mild COVID-19 in two donors. The cohort was made up of two young adult volunteers, one female and one male, who were previously healthy. Overall results and qualifications from the work: Some responding clones were found in pre-infection memory, which suggests that pre-existing cross-reactive memory T cells took part in the SARS-CoV-2 response. The study included only a couple of mild cases, and larger cohorts that include severe cases with pre-infection samples were judged to be necessary. Contracting CD4+ clones turned up mainly in the CM and EM memory subsets, whereas EMRA was where CD8+ clones were enriched. Clones contracting from day 15 to 85 had balanced CD4/CD8 phenotypes, while a second wave expanding from day 15 to 37 was biased towards CD4+. SARS-CoV-2 specificity was not confirmed for the second-wave clones peaking on day 37.

Ficoll-Paque density gradient centrifugation was used to isolate PBMCs. Data came from an Illumina NovaSeq 6000. TCRalpha and TCRbeta cDNA libraries were constructed by 5'RACE with constant-segment primers, with sample barcodes and unique molecular identifiers being introduced. Trizol reagent was used to extract RNA from every sample. The libraries were amplified in two PCR steps, and the second step added a second sample barcode and Illumina TruSeq adapters. The libraries were sequenced on an Illumina NovaSeq using 2 x 150 bp paired-end reads. Turning to the authors' computational methods: The reads were demultiplexed and collapsed into UMI-guided consensus sequences using migec v1.2.7. With mixcr v2.1.11, UMI consensuses were aligned to TRA and TRB V and J templates and assembled into clonotypes. A clonotype was counted as expanded or contracted only when both edgeR and NoisET called the clonotype significant, with the noise models trained on biological replicates. For edgeR calls, a false discovery rate-adjusted p below 0.01 and a log2 fold-change threshold of 1 were applied. As an exploratory analysis of dynamics, max-normalized trajectories of the 1000 most abundant clonotypes were examined with PCA combined with hierarchical clustering. Separately sequenced CD4+ and CD8+ repertoires were used to assign the CD4 or CD8 phenotype of responding clones. TCRdb reworked the public reads: Q25 trimming with fastp, MiXCR clone assembly, productive beta chains retained. Rows with one shared CDR3 protein collapse into an entry with the most common genes and DNA. These V and J calls are TCRdb output, not the study's own analysis. Here the sample has roughly 300,000 distinct CDR3 sequences; 12% to 15% occur a single time. The ten largest make up about a fifth of the sample.

A note on this clonotype: The antigen this receptor binds is unknown. Per-nucleotide qualities are absent, and no much larger clonotype sits a single base away.

As encoded in the germline V gene, CDR1 is SGHRS while CDR2 is YFSETQ. A distance of 18 bases separates the germline ends of V and J, which lose 4 bases and 8 bases respectively. The cysteine opens and the phenylalanine closes a CDR3 of 15 amino acids. Here the CDR3 DNA is all that survives: 45 bases in frame from base 1. Sequenced material: PBMCs or a T cell subset sorted from them (not recorded which). The rearrangement combines TRBV5-1 with TRBJ1-4, with a tentative D gene TRBD1 over 6 matching bases. The receptor comes from a man between 18 and 35 years old who had mild COVID-19 (a few samples of this study predate the infection). The sample titles of this study are shuffled in the database, so cell type and time point are left out; the donor was told from shared clones. The DNA sequence is given as TGCGCCAGCAGCCCCGGCATAGGGGGAGGAGAAAAACTGTTTTTT. Its coded protein is CASSPGIGGGEKLFF.